Described below is a single T cell receptor beta chain sequence and its context. PCR primers comprised 60 Vbeta and 13 Jbeta primers. Measured with immunoSEQ multiplex PCR; TCRdb has only the in-frame clones, and not every one. The table lists 150,000 or so clones, 70% to 90% of them singletons, with 0.77% in the top ten. The data belong to a study of cytomegalovirus exposure and HLA in healthy donors. The V gene end was trimmed by 6 bases and the J gene end by 1 base; junction bases not matched to a gene: 5. The CDR3 has 15 amino acids. CDR1 and CDR2 (germline): SGDLS, YYNGEE. J is TRBJ2-2 and V is TRBV9, with 8 bases lining up with TRBD1. This sequence originates from a woman under 30 in good health and CMV-seronegative. Sequencing used PBMCs. The CDR3 reads CASTPGQGNTGELFF. As DNA, the CDR3 is TGTGCCAGCACCCCAGGACAGGGGAACACCGGGGAGCTGTTTTTT.